The next 24 T cell receptor beta chains were all read from a single sample in a study of siplizumab effects on memory and regulatory T cells. Sequenced by immunoSEQ multiplex PCR; TCRdb stores in-frame clones only, minus some. The sample consists of roughly 92,000 clones, around 94% of them appearing once. Sequenced sample: non-Treg CD4+ T cells sorted from blood. The receptors were gathered from a human donor in good health.

This clone showed up just once. This chain uses TRBV25-1 with TRBJ1-3, with 7 positions matching TRBD1. The CDR3 runs to 15 residues. Germline CDR1 is MGHDK and CDR2 is SYGVNS. Germline trimming cut 2 bases from V and 4 bases from J; bases unmatched to any gene: 5. CDR3 coding DNA: TGTGCCAGCAGTGAACCCGGGACAGCAGGAAACACCATATATTTT. The encoded protein is CASSEPGTAGNTIYF.

The chain recombines TRBV6-1 with TRBJ2-1; a weak D match, TRBD2 (6 bases). The CDR3 is 13 residues long. Germline V gives CDR1 MNHNS, CDR2 SASEGT. V was pared by 7 bases and J by 2 bases, with 9 bases between. CDR3 sequence reads: CASTAGTYNEQFF. The CDR3, as DNA: TGTGCCAGCACGGCGGGAACCTACAATGAGCAGTTCTTC.

The chain links TRBV6-5 to TRBJ1-3; D is unresolved. CDR3 length: 15 residues. Germline CDR1 is MNHEY and CDR2 is SVGAGI. V was cut by 6 bases and J by 0 bases, with 12 bases left in between. In nucleotides, the CDR3 is TGTGCCAGCAGCATAGGACCGGACTCTGGAAACACCATATATTTT. Translating gives CASSIGPDSGNTIYF.

This sequence joins TRBV11-2 and TRBJ1-2; 7 bases line up with TRBD1. Germline V gives CDR1 SGHAT, CDR2 FQNNGV. The ends lost 3 bases at V and 1 base at J; junction bases unmatched: 2. The CDR3 spans 14 residues. The CDR3, as DNA: TGTGCCAGCAGCTTGGGACAGATTAACTATGGCTACACCTTC. Protein sequence: CASSLGQINYGYTF. The variable domain in full, completed from reference TRBV11-2 and TRBJ1-2, reads EAGVAQSPRYKIIEKRQSVAFWCNPISGHATLYWYQQILGQGPKLLIQFQNNGVVDDSQLPKDRFSAERLKGVDSTLKIQPAKLEDSAVYLCASSLGQINYGYTFGSGTRLTVV.

This chain joins TRBV11-2 and TRBJ2-1, with D possibly TRBD1 on 5 matching bases. The CDR3 is 11 residues long. The V and J ends lost 0 bases and 15 bases respectively, with 9 bases between them. The V gene's germline CDR1 is SGHAT and CDR2 FQNNGV. CDR3 in DNA: TGTGCCAGCAGCTTAGACAGGGAACCGTTCTTC. This translates into CASSLDREPFF.

This clone has just a few counts. V gene TRBV5-1 combines with J gene TRBJ2-5; 7 bases align to TRBD2. Unmatched junction bases numbered 3, after V lost 2 bases and J lost 2 bases. The CDR3 loop spans 14 amino acids. The germline CDR1 and CDR2 sequences are SGHRS and YFSETQ. DNA for the CDR3: TGCGCCAGCAGCTTTACTAGCGTGCAAGAGACCCAGTACTTC. Encoded protein: CASSFTSVQETQYF.

In DNA form, the CDR3 reads TGTGCCAGCAGTTTATCGGACGCGCGCAGAAATGAGCAGTTCTTC. Translation gives CASSLSDARRNEQFF. The rearrangement joins TRBV27 to TRBJ2-1; D is undetermined. The length of the CDR3 is 15 residues. Germline CDR1 reads MNHEY; CDR2 reads SMNVEV (reference sequence). The germline V and J ends were trimmed by 0 bases and 7 bases, with 13 bases remaining between them.

V is TRBV7-9 and J is TRBJ2-3; D is perhaps TRBD2 (5 bases). Germline V gene lookup returns CDR1 SEHNR and CDR2 FQNEAQ (reference sequence). V was trimmed by 2 bases and J by 0 bases, leaving 18 bases between them. This CDR3 is built from 18 residues. As DNA, the CDR3 is TGTGCCAGCAGCTTAAGGGAGTTTGGGATCGTCAGCACAGATACGCAGTATTTT. As protein: CASSLREFGIVSTDTQYF.

J is TRBJ2-2 and V is TRBV29-1, with TRBD2 as a possible D gene (5 bases). This CDR3 region has 14 residues. V shed 5 bases and J shed 7 bases, with 17 bases lying between them. Germline V CDR1 and CDR2: SQVTM, ANQGSEA. The CDR3 region is CSVFVGPGGGELFF. The DNA for the CDR3 is TGCAGCGTTTTCGTCGGACCAGGAGGCGGGGAGCTGTTTTTT.

This rearrangement joins TRBV30 to TRBJ2-1; D unclear. The CDR3 spans 10 residues. CDR1 and CDR2 from the germline V gene are GTSNPN and SVGIG (reference sequence). With 5 bases removed from V and 9 bases from J, the gap between germline ends came to 8 bases. This chain's CDR3 is CAWDWGEQFF. DNA for the CDR3: TGTGCCTGGGACTGGGGTGAGCAGTTCTTC.

The V and J genes are TRBV9 and TRBJ2-1; D possibly corresponds to TRBD2 (6 bases). The CDR3 covers 15 residues. Per germline, CDR1 SGDLS and CDR2 YYNGEE. V dropped 6 bases and J dropped 7 bases, with 20 bases sitting between them. As DNA, the CDR3 is TGTGCCAGCACCCTGGGGGGACTCGCAGGGAATGAGCAGTTCTTC. This translates into CASTLGGLAGNEQFF.

The chain employs TRBV19 and TRBJ2-7; D may be TRBD1 (5 bases). The CDR3 sequence is 15 residues long. Germline CDR1 and CDR2: LNHDA and SQIVND (reference sequence). V shed 2 bases and J shed 0 bases, with 11 bases lying between them. CDR3 in amino acids: CASSIPSGNSYEQYF. The CDR3 DNA reads as TGTGCCAGTAGTATACCTTCAGGGAACTCCTACGAGCAGTACTTC.

The V call is TRBV5-6, the J call TRBJ2-5; 8 bases map to TRBD2. The CDR3 length is 18 residues. J was trimmed by 1 base and V by 4 bases; bases with no gene match: 15. Per the germline V gene, CDR1 is SGHDT and CDR2 is YYEEEE. The CDR3: CASSPILLTGGLQETQYF. CDR3 nucleotide sequence: TGTGCCAGCAGCCCAATCCTTCTAACGGGAGGGCTCCAAGAGACCCAGTACTTC.

J is TRBJ2-7 and V is TRBV6-5; D is possibly TRBD1 (5 bases). CDR1 is MNHEY, CDR2 SVGAGI, per germline. V was trimmed by 0 bases and J by 2 bases, leaving 11 bases between them. This CDR3 region has 15 residues. Here the CDR3 reads CASSYSRQRTYEQYF. CDR3 in DNA: TGTGCCAGCAGTTACTCGCGACAGAGAACCTACGAGCAGTACTTC.

CDR3 in DNA: TGTGCCAGCAGTTACTCAGAAAGCGGGAGGGCTAATGAGCAGTTCTTC. This sequence encodes CASSYSESGRANEQFF. This chain uses TRBV6-5 with TRBJ2-1, with 10 bases matching TRBD2. CDR3 length: 16 residues. The trim removed 0 bases at V and 7 bases at J, leaving 6 bases unmatched. Looked up from germline, CDR1 is MNHEY and CDR2 is SVGAGI.

The rearrangement uses TRBV6-5 and TRBJ1-2; the match to TRBD1 covers 9 bases. With 6 bases clipped from V and 4 bases from J, the junction kept 3 bases outside the gene matches. This CDR3 comprises 13 residues. Germline V lookup: CDR1 MNHEY, CDR2 SVGAGI. CDR3 loop: CASSGQGSYGYTF. The CDR3 coding sequence is TGTGCCAGCAGCGGACAGGGGAGCTATGGCTACACCTTC.

The chain couples TRBV4-1 to TRBJ2-1, with 12 bases that match TRBD2. There are 16 residues in the CDR3. Germline CDR1 MGHRA, CDR2 YSYEKL. J lost 4 bases, V lost 0 bases, and 1 base had no gene match. CDR3 region: CASSQDGTSGYNEQFF. The DNA for the CDR3 is TGCGCCAGCAGCCAAGACGGGACTAGCGGGTACAATGAGCAGTTCTTC.

The chain is built from TRBV30 and TRBJ1-2; no reliable D call. The CDR3 extends over 13 amino acids. The V and J ends lost 2 bases and 0 bases respectively, with 7 bases between them. Per germline, CDR1 GTSNPN and CDR2 SVGIG (reference sequence). CDR3 loop: CAWSQKANYGYTF. The CDR3 region has the DNA TGTGCCTGGAGTCAGAAGGCTAACTATGGCTACACCTTC.

This chain connects TRBV25-1 to TRBJ2-6, with 7 bases lining up with TRBD2. Unmatched junction bases numbered 11, after V lost 8 bases and J lost 1 base. Germline V gene sequence: CDR1 MGHDK, CDR2 SYGVNS. The CDR3 runs 17 residues. In DNA form, the CDR3 reads TGTGCCAGCCGCCCCAACGTCGGGGGGTCTGGGGCCAACGTCCTGACTTTC. It specifies CASRPNVGGSGANVLTF.

The CDR3 region is CASSLPLENTEAFF. The CDR3 DNA sequence: TGTGCCAGCAGCTTACCCTTAGAGAACACTGAAGCTTTCTTT. The chain joins TRBV11-1 to TRBJ1-1, with D unclear. Germline V gene data show CDR1 as SGHAT and CDR2 as FQDESV (reference sequence). Trimming took off 2 bases at V and 1 base at J, with 8 bases between the two ends. The CDR3 extends over 14 amino acids.

The V gene is TRBV5-4, the J gene TRBJ2-7, with 10 nucleotides matching TRBD1. The trim removed 3 bases at V and 3 bases at J, leaving 6 bases unmatched. The CDR3 contains 15 residues. Germline values: CDR1 SGHNT, CDR2 YYREEE (reference sequence). For the CDR3, the DNA is TGTGCCAGCAGCTCGGCGACAGGGGGCGACTACGAGCAGTACTTC. Residues: CASSSATGGDYEQYF.

This sequence joins TRBV29-1 and TRBJ2-7; weak D call: TRBD1 (5 bases). The CDR3 contains 14 residues. CDR1 and CDR2 (germline): SQVTM, ANQGSEA. V shed 3 bases and J shed 2 bases, with 14 bases lying between them. CDR3 in DNA: TGCAGCGTTGATCTTGCAGGGCGCCCCTACGAGCAGTACTTC. This sequence encodes CSVDLAGRPYEQYF.

This chain uses TRBV9 with TRBJ2-1; TRBD2 aligns across 7 bases. The CDR3 is 14 amino acids. The trim removed 3 bases at V and 7 bases at J, leaving 7 bases unmatched. Germline V lookup: CDR1 SGDLS, CDR2 YYNGEE. The CDR3 coding sequence is TGTGCCAGCAGCGCCAGGACTAGTAAAAATGAGCAGTTCTTC. It yields the protein CASSARTSKNEQFF.

The chain carries TRBV7-9 and TRBJ2-6; D remains ambiguous. V lost 7 bases to trimming and J lost 1 base, with 11 bases between them. The CDR3 is made up of 15 amino acids. Per germline, CDR1 SEHNR and CDR2 FQNEAQ (reference sequence). In DNA, the CDR3 is TGTGCCAGCACCAGAAGACCTTCTGGGGCCAACGTCCTGACTTTC. Protein product: CASTRRPSGANVLTF. The full variable domain, with the rest looked up from reference TRBV7-9 and TRBJ2-6, is DTGVSQNPRHKITKRGQNVTFRCDPISEHNRLYWYRQTLGQGPEFLTYFQNEAQLEKSRLLSDRFSAERPKGSFSTLEIQRTEQGDSAMYLCASTRRPSGANVLTFGAGSRLTVL.